This is a list of T cell receptor beta chains from one sample in a study of blood T cell repertoires in COVID-19. TCRdb's table, derived via immunoSEQ multiplex PCR, lists solely in-frame clones and lacks some. The data contain 85,000 to 120,000 clones, approximately 82% of them singletons. The source material was peripheral blood. All receptors derive from a man aged 60 to 75 with active or convalescent COVID-19. CDR3s include the opening cysteine and the closing phenylalanine or tryptophan. The D gene is left open where the match is weak. Clone sizes are given selectively: once, few, many, or a class where the clone is expanded.

>-|15|TRBD2|TRBJ2-1|TRBV14
TGTGCCAGCAGCCTAACTAGCGGGAGGGGTGGAGAGCAGTTCTTC
CASSLTSGRGGEQFF
>once|19|TRBD1|TRBJ1-5|TRBV6-1
TGTGCCAGCAGTGGAAAGGAATGGACAGGAACCTATAGCAATCAGCCCCAGCATTTT
CASSGKEWTGTYSNQPQHF
>-|15|-|TRBJ2-3|TRBV7-8
TGTGCCAGCAGCTTAGGCAGACTAGTGACAGATACGCAGTATTTT
CASSLGRLVTDTQYF
>-|14|TRBD1|TRBJ2-5|TRBV7-2
TGTGCCAGCAGCCAACAGGGGGCTCAAGAGACCCAGTACTTC
CASSQQGAQETQYF
>-|14|-|TRBJ2-7|TRBV5-1
TGCGCCAGCAGCTTGGGTGGCAGAACCTACGAGCAGTACTTC
CASSLGGRTYEQYF
>-|16|TRBD2|TRBJ2-5|TRBV9
TGTGCCAGCAGCGTAGGCAGCGGGAGAGGCCAAGAGACCCAGTACTTC
CASSVGSGRGQETQYF
>-|12|TRBD1|TRBJ1-2|TRBV2
TGTGCCAGCATAGGGACAGCGTATGGCTACACCTTC
CASIGTAYGYTF
>-|16|TRBD2|TRBJ2-7|TRBV10-1
TGCGCCAGCAGTGAGGGCTGGGTAGCGGGAGCCTACGAGCAGTACTTC
CASSEGWVAGAYEQYF
>-|15|TRBD1|TRBJ1-6|TRBV5-1
TGCGCCAGCAGCTTGGCCGAGGGGGCAGGATCACCCCTCCACTTT
CASSLAEGAGSPLHF
>few|14|-|TRBJ1-3|TRBV5-1
TGCGCCAGCAGCCCCTACGACTCTGGAAACACCATATATTTT
CASSPYDSGNTIYF
>-|17|-|TRBJ1-3|TRBV7-2
TGTGCCAGCAGCTTCCGCGGCACGGTCTACTCTGGAAACACCATATATTTT
CASSFRGTVYSGNTIYF
>few|12|-|TRBJ2-1|TRBV5-4
TGTGCCCCGGGGGACGAGTACAATGAGCAGTTCTTC
CAPGDEYNEQFF
>-|16|TRBD1|TRBJ2-6|TRBV20-1
TGCAGTGCTAGTGGACAGGGGTACTCTGGGGCCAACGTCCTGACTTTC
CSASGQGYSGANVLTF
>-|12|-|TRBJ1-4|TRBV6-6
TGTGCCAGCAGTGGGCCGATGGAAAAACTGTTTTTT
CASSGPMEKLFF
>-|16|TRBD2|TRBJ2-2|TRBV5-6
TGTGCCAGCAGCTTGACGGCGGGGGCGAACACCGGGGAGCTGTTTTTT
CASSLTAGANTGELFF
>-|15|-|TRBJ2-2|TRBV3-1/TRBV3-2
TGCGCCAGCAGCCGAGGGGGGGGAAGCACCGGGGAGCTGTTTTTT
CASSRGGGSTGELFF
>-|12|-|TRBJ1-1|TRBV3-1/TRBV3-2
TGTGCCAGCAGCTCGGGACTTCTCGAAGCTTTCTTT
CASSSGLLEAFF
>-|15|-|TRBJ2-5|TRBV7-2
TGTGCCAGCAGCTTTGAACTAGCTGGGCAAGAGACCCAGTACTTC
CASSFELAGQETQYF
>once|13|TRBD1|TRBJ1-2|TRBV12-3/TRBV12-4
TGTGCCAGCAGTTTGGCCAGGGGGCTCGGCTACACCTTC
CASSLARGLGYTF
>-|20|TRBD1|TRBJ2-1|TRBV6-6
TGTGCCAGCAGTCTTCTTCTCCCGGGACAGGTTCAGGGCTCCTACAATGAGCAGTTCTTC
CASSLLLPGQVQGSYNEQFF
>-|17|TRBD2|TRBJ2-1|TRBV30
TGTGCCTGGCGTCTGACTAGCGGGAGGGCCGGGTACAATGAGCAGTTCTTC
CAWRLTSGRAGYNEQFF
>-|17|TRBD2|TRBJ2-3|TRBV2
TGTGCCAGCTGGGGCTCTCTCACTAGCGGGAGAGGAGATACGCAGTATTTT
CASWGSLTSGRGDTQYF
>-|13|-|TRBJ2-7|TRBV10-2
TGCGCCAGCAGTGAGGGGAAGGGGTACGAGCAGTACTTC
CASSEGKGYEQYF
>-|17|TRBD1|TRBJ1-2|TRBV9
TGTGCCAGCAGCGTTGCCGGGACAGGGGGGCCTATCTATGGCTACACCTTC
CASSVAGTGGPIYGYTF
>-|15|-|TRBJ2-2|TRBV6-2/TRBV6-3
TGTGCCAGCACCCCGAACTACCAAGGCACCGGGGAGCTGTTTTTT
CASTPNYQGTGELFF
>-|15|-|TRBJ1-4|TRBV3-1/TRBV3-2
TGTGCCAGCAGCCAAGTAGCCGGCCGGGGGGAAAAACTGTTTTTT
CASSQVAGRGEKLFF
>-|19|TRBD2|TRBJ2-3|TRBV4-3
TGCGCCAGCAGCCTGTTGCGGTTTGGGGCTAGCGGGGGGCAAGATACGCAGTATTTT
CASSLLRFGASGGQDTQYF
>-|14|TRBD1|TRBJ2-2|TRBV10-2
TGCGCCACGGGACAGGGTAGGGGCACCGGGGAGCTGTTTTTT
CATGQGRGTGELFF
>-|17|TRBD1|TRBJ2-3|TRBV7-3
TGTGCCAGCAGCTCGAACGTGGGACAGGGGAGGCCAGATACGCAGTATTTT
CASSSNVGQGRPDTQYF
>-|15|TRBD2|TRBJ2-1|TRBV11-2
TGTGCCAGCAGCCAGACGGGGGGGTCCTACAATGAGCAGTTCTTC
CASSQTGGSYNEQFF
>once|15|-|TRBJ2-3|TRBV6-2/TRBV6-3
TGTGCCAGCAGTTCCATCCCACAGGGCACAGATACGCAGTATTTT
CASSSIPQGTDTQYF
>many|11|-|TRBJ1-2|TRBV7-9
TGTGCCAGCAGCTCAGGGTTCGGCTACACCTTC
CASSSGFGYTF
>-|15|-|TRBJ1-1|TRBV5-4
TGTGCCAGCAGCTTGGCCGGGGGGCTAGGCACTGAAGCTTTCTTT
CASSLAGGLGTEAFF
>few|13|-|TRBJ1-2|TRBV28
TGTGCCAGCAGTTCCAGACTGACCTATGGCTACACCTTC
CASSSRLTYGYTF
>-|14|-|TRBJ1-2|TRBV6-6
TGTGCCAGCAGGACGGGTGGATCGAACTATGGCTACACCTTC
CASRTGGSNYGYTF
>once|13|-|TRBJ2-7|TRBV15
TGTGCCACCAGCAGAGATTATTCCTCCGAGCAGTACTTC
CATSRDYSSEQYF
>-|17|TRBD2|TRBJ2-1|TRBV9
TGTGCCAGCAGCGTAGTGGGACTAGCGGGAGCCGGGGGTGAGCAGTTCTTC
CASSVVGLAGAGGEQFF
>-|13|-|TRBJ2-1|TRBV24-1
TGTGCCACCAGTGCGTCCCCCCTCCATGAGCAGTTCTTC
CATSASPLHEQFF
>-|16|-|TRBJ1-6|TRBV7-2
TGTGCCAGCAGCTTAGTGATCGTCCAGATTAATTCACCCCTCCACTTT
CASSLVIVQINSPLHF
>-|15|TRBD1|TRBJ1-2|TRBV5-1
TGCGCCAGCAGCTTGGAAGGGGACAGCCGGAGCGGCTACACCTTC
CASSLEGDSRSGYTF
>-|15|TRBD2|TRBJ2-5|TRBV3-1/TRBV3-2
TGTGCCAGCAGCCAAGACCCGACTAGCGTGGAGACCCAGTACTTC
CASSQDPTSVETQYF
>-|14|TRBD1|TRBJ2-6|TRBV29-1
TGCAGCGCTGGGACAGCCTCTGGGGCCAACGTCCTGACTTTC
CSAGTASGANVLTF
>-|15|TRBD1|TRBJ2-4|TRBV27
TGTGCCAGCACCGACAGGGGCCTAGCCAAAAACATTCAGTACTTC
CASTDRGLAKNIQYF
>once|16|TRBD1|TRBJ1-2|TRBV4-2
TGTGCCAGCAGCCGGGGGTCGACAGGGGATAGACATGGCTACACCTTC
CASSRGSTGDRHGYTF
>-|17|TRBD1|TRBJ2-7|TRBV28
TGTGCCAGCAGTCCTCTAAAGTGGGGACAGGGGAACTACGAGCAGTACTTC
CASSPLKWGQGNYEQYF
>-|16|-|TRBJ1-5|TRBV28
TGTGCCAGCAGCAAGCGTAGGGGATTGAGCAATCAGCCCCAGCATTTT
CASSKRRGLSNQPQHF
>-|14|-|TRBJ2-1|TRBV5-1
TGCGCCAGCAGCTTACAGGGAAATAACAATGAGCAGTTCTTC
CASSLQGNNNEQFF
>-|14|TRBD1|TRBJ1-2|TRBV27
TGTGCCAGCAGATTGACAGGGGCCTCTAGGGGCTACACCTTC
CASRLTGASRGYTF
>-|13|TRBD1|TRBJ1-2|TRBV6-6
TGTGCCAGCAGTCTTCAGGGGGCGTATGGCTACACCTTC
CASSLQGAYGYTF
>-|15|-|TRBJ2-5|TRBV6-6
TGTGCCAGCAGTTACCCCTACGGGGTCGAAGAGACCCAGTACTTC
CASSYPYGVEETQYF
>few|18|TRBD2|TRBJ2-1|TRBV27
TGTGCCAGCGCCCCCTATGGAGCGGGAGGGGTCTCCTACAATGAGCAGTTCTTC
CASAPYGAGGVSYNEQFF
>-|15|TRBD1|TRBJ2-7|TRBV6-5
TGTGCCAGCAGCAGCCGGGACAGGGGAGTCTACGAGCAGTACTTC
CASSSRDRGVYEQYF
>-|15|-|TRBJ2-1|TRBV18
TGTGCCAGCTCACCAAAAGGACTGGACTACAATGAGCAGTTCTTC
CASSPKGLDYNEQFF
>-|15|-|TRBJ1-4|TRBV6-5
TGTGCCAGCAGCCAAGGGGTGGCGACTAATGAAAAACTGTTTTTT
CASSQGVATNEKLFF